Sequencing of this TCR beta chain was carried out in a study of blood T cell repertoires in COVID-19. Across the whole study: Samples came from the United States, Italy and Spain, spanning acute and convalescent COVID-19.

CDR1 KGHSH and CDR2 LQKENI come from the germline V gene. V was trimmed by 3 bases and J by 2 bases, leaving 9 bases between them. The CDR3 loop spans 14 amino acids. Produced via immunoSEQ multiplex PCR; TCRdb's table is partial and in-frame only. This table holds roughly 250,000 clones, about four fifths found once. This clone has just one count. The TCR sequence derives from an elderly woman with acute or convalescent COVID-19. The sequenced material came from peripheral blood. This chain uses TRBV18 with TRBJ2-3; D is ambiguous. CDR3 region: CASSPRPHTDTQYF. The CDR3 DNA reads TGTGCCAGCTCACCGCGTCCTCACACAGATACGCAGTATTTT.